The 32 T cell receptor beta chains below come from one sample, sequenced in a study of identical twins. A single record per CDR3 protein comes from TCRdb applying MiXCR to the 5' RACE reads. The table shows roughly 290,000 distinct CDR3 sequences, with 9.5% occurring only once. The same sample was also used in a study of yellow fever vaccine responses in identical twins.

Material for sequencing was CD8+ T cells sorted from blood. The origin of the receptors is a woman between 18 and 29 years old in good health.

This chain connects TRBV6-1 to TRBJ2-5, with D perhaps TRBD1 (6 bases). In germline, CDR1 is MNHNS, CDR2 SASEGT. The CDR3 loop spans 13 amino acids. Between the trimmed V and J ends, which lost 6 bases and 5 bases, there was a span of 13 bases. The CDR3 DNA is TGTGCCAGCAGCCAGACAGGAATGGAGACCCAGTACTTC. Protein sequence: CASSQTGMETQYF.

This clonotype was seen repeatedly, ten times or more. J is TRBJ2-3 and V is TRBV10-3; 8 bases align to TRBD2. Germline CDR1 ENHRY, CDR2 SYGVKD. V was clipped by 3 bases and J by 3 bases; unmatched bases: 11. The CDR3 length is 17 residues. The CDR3 DNA is TGTGCCATCAGTGAAAGGTCCGGGAGGGAATATACAGATACGCAGTATTTT. It encodes CAISERSGREYTDTQYF.

This clonotype has ten or more counts. This rearrangement joins TRBV5-5 to TRBJ2-7; D is tentatively TRBD1 or TRBD2 (5 bases each). V was trimmed by 5 bases and J by 7 bases, leaving 16 bases between them. The CDR3 has 13 amino acids. The V gene's germline CDR1 is SGHKS and CDR2 YYEKEE (reference sequence). The CDR3 here is CASSRDLLGEQYF. In nucleotides, the CDR3 is TGTGCCAGCAGTAGGGACCTACTGGGGGAGCAGTACTTC.

A few counts support this clonotype. The genes are TRBV30 and TRBJ2-1; TRBD2 matches 10 bases. This CDR3 spans 14 amino acids. Germline CDR1 is GTSNPN and CDR2 is SVGIG (reference sequence). J gave up 4 bases and V 3 bases, and 3 bases lay outside the gene matches. The CDR3 nucleotides are TGTGCCTGGAGGGGACTAGCGTATTACAATGAGCAGTTCTTC. This gives the protein CAWRGLAYYNEQFF.

The chain uses TRBV9 and TRBJ2-1; either TRBD1 or TRBD2 may fit D (6 bases each). Germline loops: CDR1 SGDLS, CDR2 YYNGEE. V was cut by 4 bases and J by 10 bases, with 12 bases left in between. There are 12 residues in the CDR3. Written as DNA, the CDR3 is TGTGCCAGCAGCCTAACCGGGGGCGAGCAGTTCTTC. Protein sequence: CASSLTGGEQFF.

This clonotype was seen more than once but under ten times. V usage is TRBV12-3 or TRBV12-4 and J usage is TRBJ2-2; no reliable D call. This CDR3 comprises 13 residues. Trimming removed 1 base at V and 7 bases at J, with 7 bases between. CDR3 amino acids: CASSLGPGGELFF. As DNA, the CDR3 is TGTGCCAGCAGTTTAGGACCTGGCGGGGAGCTGTTTTTT.

This clonotype was detected a few times. The gene calls are TRBV7-3 and TRBJ2-7, with a weak D call TRBD1 (6 bases). In germline, CDR1 is SGHTA, CDR2 FQGTGA. V lost 2 bases to trimming and J lost 2 bases, with 13 bases between them. The CDR3 consists of 15 residues. The CDR3 DNA sequence: TGTGCCAGCAGCTTAGGGGCAGGGACAACCTACGAGCAGTACTTC. This encodes CASSLGAGTTYEQYF.

This clonotype has at least ten counts. This chain uses TRBV28 with TRBJ2-2, with 10 bases fitting TRBD1. Germline V CDR1 and CDR2: MDHEN, SYDVKM. CDR3 length: 13 residues. Germline trimming cut 9 bases from V and 6 bases from J; bases unmatched to any gene: 4. The CDR3 bases are TGTGCCAGTGTTGGACAGGGGGCCGGGGAGCTGTTTTTT. Its translation: CASVGQGAGELFF.

At least ten counts were recorded for this clonotype. The chain uses TRBV7-2 and TRBJ2-1; the D gene is possibly TRBD2 (6 bases). CDR1 is SGHTA and CDR2 is FQGNSA in the germline V gene. The V end lost 1 base, the J end lost 2 bases, and 15 bases lay between the germline ends. This CDR3 is built from 17 residues. The chain's CDR3 is CASSLVGLAETYNEQFF. The CDR3, as DNA: TGTGCCAGCAGCTTAGTCGGGTTAGCGGAAACCTACAATGAGCAGTTCTTC.

This clonotype was counted only a few times. This sequence joins TRBV20-1 and TRBJ1-1; D is unclear. V was clipped by 6 bases and J by 5 bases, with 7 bases between them. This CDR3 contains 10 residues. Germline V gives CDR1 DFQATT, CDR2 SNEGSKA (reference sequence). In DNA form, the CDR3 reads TGCAGTGCAGCGGGGACTGAAGCTTTCTTT. Protein sequence: CSAAGTEAFF.

This clonotype was found many times. The chain couples TRBV21-1 to TRBJ2-7. TRBV21-1 is a documented pseudogene. The CDR3 extends over 17 amino acids. The CDR3 loop is CASSNPYGLPTSYEQYF. CDR3 DNA sequence: TGTGCCAGCAGCAATCCGTACGGATTACCGACCTCCTACGAGCAGTACTTC.

V gene TRBV4-2 combines with J gene TRBJ2-3, with D maybe TRBD2 (6 bases). Germline V gene data show CDR1 as LGHNA and CDR2 as YNFKEQ. The CDR3 length is 17 residues. With 1 base removed from V and 1 base from J, the gap between germline ends came to 15 bases. CDR3 amino acids: CASSQGRLEPRTDTQYF. CDR3 sequence (DNA): TGTGCCAGCAGCCAAGGCAGACTAGAACCTCGCACAGATACGCAGTATTTT.

This clonotype appeared a few times. The rearrangement links TRBV16 to TRBJ2-7; a weak D match, TRBD1 (6 bases). The CDR3 loop spans 14 amino acids. From germline, CDR1 is KGHSY and CDR2 FQNENV. Trimming pared 0 bases from V and 3 bases from J, leaving 9 bases between. CDR3 residues: CASSQSLDSYEQYF. The CDR3 DNA reads as TGTGCCAGCAGCCAATCGTTGGACAGCTACGAGCAGTACTTC.

The table lists this clonotype with many counts. This rearrangement joins TRBV20-1 to TRBJ1-1; no firm D call. The CDR3 has 12 amino acids. CDR1 is DFQATT, CDR2 SNEGSKA, per germline (reference sequence). With 3 bases removed from V and 5 bases from J, the gap between germline ends came to 10 bases. CDR3 nucleotide sequence: TGCAGTGCTAGGTGGGGAGGGACTGAAGCTTTCTTT. This encodes CSARWGGTEAFF.

This clonotype was observed a handful of times. The rearrangement uses TRBV20-1 and TRBJ2-2; 8 nucleotides line up with TRBD1. CDR3 length: 17 residues. In germline, CDR1 is DFQATT, CDR2 SNEGSKA (reference sequence). V lost 0 bases to trimming and J lost 3 bases; unmatched junction nucleotides: 9. CDR3 coding DNA: TGCAGTGCTAGAGATTTAGGACAGGGAGTGGACACCGGGGAGCTGTTTTTT. Protein: CSARDLGQGVDTGELFF.

This clonotype was recorded at least ten times. The chain is built from TRBV12-3 or TRBV12-4 and TRBJ2-3; D gene uncertain. The CDR3 totals 17 residues. The ends were cut back, 2 bases at V and 0 bases at J, with 15 bases in the middle. The CDR3 DNA is TGTGCCAGCAGTTTATGGAGTGGCGGAGAAAGCACAGATACGCAGTATTTT. Encoded protein: CASSLWSGGESTDTQYF.

This clonotype showed up many times. The rearrangement uses TRBV29-1 and TRBJ2-5, with 8 bases aligning to TRBD1. After removal of 4 bases from V and 2 bases from J, the junction contained 9 bases not matched to a gene. The CDR3 length is 15 residues. Germline-derived CDR1 and CDR2 are SQVTM and ANQGSEA. The CDR3 coding sequence is TGCAGCGTTGTAGCTATCCGGGACAGGCAAGAGACCCAGTACTTC. This codes for CSVVAIRDRQETQYF.

V and J are TRBV27 and TRBJ2-2, with D possibly being TRBD1 or TRBD2 (5 bases each). The CDR3 extends over 15 amino acids. V lost 0 bases to trimming and J lost 6 bases, with 11 bases between them. CDR1 and CDR2 (germline): MNHEY, SMNVEV (reference sequence). CDR3 coding DNA: TGTGCCAGCAGTTTATCGGGTTGGGGGTCCGGGGAGCTGTTTTTT. This codes for CASSLSGWGSGELFF.

For this clonotype: A read error may explain this, as a much larger clone is one base away. The rearrangement joins TRBV21-1 to TRBJ2-3; the D call of TRBD1 is as the table states it, not checked on the DNA. TRBV21-1 is an annotated pseudogene. This CDR3 has 12 residues. The CDR3 sequence is CASSTPGYVQNF. The CDR3 DNA reads TGTGCCAGCAGCACACCGGGGTACGTGCAGAATTTT.

This clonotype occurred many times. V gene TRBV2 combines with J gene TRBJ2-3, with D unresolved. Germline loops: CDR1 SNHLY, CDR2 FYNNEI. This CDR3 contains 13 residues. With 7 bases removed from V and 1 base from J, the gap between germline ends came to 9 bases. CDR3: CASKVTRTDTQYF. CDR3 bases: TGTGCCAGCAAAGTGACTCGCACAGATACGCAGTATTTT.

This clonotype occurred a few times. This chain connects TRBV11-1 to TRBJ2-1, with 9 bases identical to TRBD1. J lost 5 bases, V lost 6 bases, and 23 bases had no gene match. Germline loops: CDR1 SGHAT, CDR2 FQDESV (reference sequence). The CDR3 is made up of 20 amino acids. This CDR3 reads CASSSRTGADSGALNNEQFF. The CDR3 DNA reads as TGTGCCAGCAGTTCACGGACAGGGGCCGATAGCGGTGCACTCAACAATGAGCAGTTCTTC.

V and J are TRBV18 and TRBJ2-4, with TRBD1 as a possible D gene (5 bases). V lost 0 bases and J 0 bases, leaving 6 bases between the germline ends. CDR1 and CDR2 (germline): KGHSH, LQKENI. The CDR3 is 15 residues long. The CDR3 sequence is CASSPPQVAKNIQYF. CDR3 DNA sequence: TGTGCCAGCTCACCACCACAGGTAGCCAAAAACATTCAGTACTTC.

The table lists this clonotype with many counts. The rearrangement uses TRBV7-9 and TRBJ2-2; the D is unclear. This CDR3 is 12 amino acids long. With 5 bases removed from V and 5 bases from J, the gap between germline ends came to 6 bases. Germline CDR1 and CDR2: SEHNR and FQNEAQ (reference sequence). This CDR3 reads CASSPATGELFF. CDR3 in DNA: TGTGCCAGCAGCCCGGCGACCGGGGAGCTGTTTTTT. The whole variable domain, remainder taken from reference TRBV7-9 and TRBJ2-2, is DTGVSQNPRHKITKRGQNVTFRCDPISEHNRLYWYRQTLGQGPEFLTYFQNEAQLEKSRLLSDRFSAERPKGSFSTLEIQRTEQGDSAMYLCASSPATGELFFGEGSRLTVL.

There are a few counts of this clonotype. The V and J genes are TRBV10-3 and TRBJ2-3; a possible D gene is TRBD1 (5 bases). Deletions cut 3 bases from V and 5 bases from J, with 24 bases between. Germline CDR1 reads ENHRY; CDR2 reads SYGVKD. The CDR3 contains 18 residues. DNA for the CDR3: TGTGCCATCAGTGACCCCGGAGAAGGGGTATCAAGGCTAGATACGCAGTATTTT. This encodes CAISDPGEGVSRLDTQYF.

In this sample, this clonotype turned up many times. This chain uses TRBV27 with TRBJ2-2; maybe TRBD1 (6 bases). The CDR3 extends over 16 amino acids. The ends were cut back, 8 bases at V and 4 bases at J, with 20 bases in the middle. In germline, CDR1 is MNHEY, CDR2 SMNVEV (reference sequence). CDR3 nucleotides: TGTGCCAGCCAAAGTTTCCCGCGCAGGGGCACCGGGGAGCTGTTTTTT. It encodes CASQSFPRRGTGELFF.

This clonotype has at least ten counts. The rearrangement links TRBV12-3 or TRBV12-4 to TRBJ2-3; D might be TRBD1 (6 bases). Trimming pared 1 base from V and 2 bases from J, leaving 10 bases between. The CDR3 runs 15 residues. The CDR3 is CASSLGQGYTDTQYF. The CDR3 DNA is TGTGCCAGCAGTTTAGGTCAGGGGTACACAGATACGCAGTATTTT.

There are a few counts of this clonotype. The chain joins TRBV20-1 to TRBJ2-3; D possibly matches TRBD1 or TRBD2 (5 bases each). There are 15 residues in the CDR3. Germline CDR1 DFQATT, CDR2 SNEGSKA (reference sequence). Trimming removed 6 bases from V and 4 bases from J, with 20 bases in between. In DNA, the CDR3 is TGCAGTGCGGGCACCGGGACCCCCGAGCCAGATACGCAGTATTTT. As protein: CSAGTGTPEPDTQYF.

This clonotype was picked up many times. This chain links TRBV5-1 with TRBJ2-2; D might be TRBD2 (5 bases). V lost 4 bases and J lost 6, with 13 bases in between. The CDR3 extends over 14 amino acids. Germline lookup yields CDR1 SGHRS and CDR2 YFSETQ. CDR3 region: CASSRPEEAGELFF. The DNA of the CDR3 is TGCGCCAGCAGCCGGCCAGAGGAGGCCGGGGAGCTGTTTTTT.

This clonotype was seen repeatedly, ten times or more. This chain links TRBV29-1 with TRBJ2-7, with a weak D call TRBD2 (6 bases). This CDR3 is 11 amino acids long. The V end was cut by 5 bases, the J end by 2 bases, with 7 bases between. Germline CDR1 and CDR2: SQVTM and ANQGSEA. CDR3 coding DNA: TGCAGCGTTAGGACTACCTACGAGCAGTACTTC. It translates to CSVRTTYEQYF.

J is TRBJ2-5 and V is TRBV3-1, with TRBD2 as a possible D gene (8 bases). The germline CDR1 and CDR2 sequences are LGHDT and YNNKEL (reference sequence). This CDR3 spans 15 amino acids. V lost 1 base, J lost 3 bases, and 12 bases lay in between. CDR3 nucleotide sequence: TGTGCCAGCAGCCAAGTTAGCGGGACAGAAGAGACCCAGTACTTC. Translated: CASSQVSGTEETQYF.

The chain combines TRBV4-1 with TRBJ2-1; 8 bases are a match to TRBD2. This CDR3 contains 15 residues. CDR1 MGHRA and CDR2 YSYEKL come from the germline V gene. After removal of 1 base from V and 8 bases from J, the junction contained 7 bases not matched to a gene. CDR3 amino acids: CASSQAGGQWDEQFF. DNA of the CDR3: TGCGCCAGCAGCCAAGCGGGGGGGCAGTGGGATGAGCAGTTCTTC.

The sample holds many counts of this clonotype. The rearrangement joins TRBV12-3 or TRBV12-4 to TRBJ1-2, with a weak D call TRBD1 (6 bases). Between the trimmed V and J ends, which lost 7 bases and 0 bases, there was a span of 18 bases. This CDR3 has 16 amino acids. CDR3 nucleotides: TGTGCCAGCACTCCCCATGAGGGGGTGGCTAACTATGGCTACACCTTC. Protein: CASTPHEGVANYGYTF.